This T cell receptor (beta chain) derives from a study of spatial heterogeneity in lung cancer. Trimming removed 6 bases from V and 6 bases from J; junction bases left unmatched: 5. This CDR3 has 14 amino acids. The germline CDR1 and CDR2 sequences are MNHEY and SVGAGI. MiXCR, run by TCRdb on the 5' RACE reads, gives a single entry per CDR3 protein. The repertoire holds about 20,000 distinct CDR3 sequences, with 5.5% to 6.5% as singletons. Study-wide findings and caveats: Coverage of tumor T cells was estimated at about 7% for alpha chains and roughly 13% for beta chains. Mutation counts in tumors were tracked by counts of expanded intratumoral alpha and beta TCRs. Tracking of ubiquitous and regional nonsynonymous mutations by counts of ubiquitous and regional expanded TCRs, respectively, was seen.

Stated time point: sample taken at primary tumor resection. The donor population consisted of approximately 70 patients with untreated, early-stage non-small cell lung cancer. Whole RNA, isolated from tumor, nontumor lung or frozen PBMC, was sequenced without prior sorting. This clonotype was recorded many times. The antigen remains unidentified. This beta chain turned up in a library designed for alpha chains; as an off-target read, its abundance says little. The sequenced sample was lung tumor tissue, obtained at surgery. The chain joins TRBV6-5 to TRBJ2-7; TRBD2 matches 13 bases. The sequence was obtained from a female donor with early-stage non-small cell lung cancer. The CDR3 here is CASRRLAGGSEQYF. The CDR3 coding sequence is TGTGCCAGCAGAAGACTAGCGGGAGGAAGCGAGCAGTACTTC.